The clone carrying this T cell receptor beta chain has only a few counts. How the authors handled the data: By means of reference gene primer amplification, nucleated cell counts were estimated. The table came from immunoSEQ multiplex PCR; TCRdb's copy has only in-frame clones and leaves some out. V, J and clone size reflect that table, while D and trimming were determined from the DNA. The table has around 310,000 clones, around 90% seen once. This sample was included in a study of blood T cell repertoires in COVID-19. Study context: Samples taken during acute and convalescent COVID-19 were collected in the United States, Italy and Spain. T cells, B-cell-depleted T cells, or PBMCs supplied cDNA or gDNA.

One Seattle source followed patients from active infection through their disease course. V lost 0 bases and J 0 bases, leaving 9 bases between the germline ends. The CDR3 has 17 residues. Germline loops: CDR1 MGHRA, CDR2 YSYEKL. The material sequenced was peripheral blood. V and J are TRBV4-1 and TRBJ2-6; D perhaps matches TRBD1 (6 bases). The TCR originated in a woman in her 30s with COVID-19, enrolled during active disease. The chain's CDR3 is CASSQDGQLSGANVLTF. The CDR3 DNA reads TGCGCCAGCAGCCAAGACGGACAGCTCTCTGGGGCCAACGTCCTGACTTTC.